This passage covers 7 T cell receptor beta chains from one sample sequenced in a study of CD8 T cells in ankylosing spondylitis. TCRdb reprocessed the 5' RACE reads with MiXCR, giving one entry per CDR3 protein. The sample carries roughly 140,000 distinct CDR3 sequences, around 43% recorded once. Sample: synovial fluid, either unsorted or a sorted T cell fraction (not recorded which). Receptors were obtained from a male donor with ankylosing spondylitis.

This clonotype was seen a few times. This rearrangement joins TRBV18 to TRBJ1-1; weak D call: TRBD1 (6 bases). Looked up from germline, CDR1 is KGHSH and CDR2 is LQKENI. Trimming took off 4 bases at V and 4 bases at J, with 16 bases between the two ends. CDR3 length: 15 residues. CDR3: CASSHGGPRSTEAFF. CDR3 coding DNA: TGTGCCAGCTCACATGGGGGCCCGAGAAGCACTGAAGCTTTCTTT.

The chain has TRBV11-2 and TRBJ2-7, with D perhaps assigned TRBD1 or TRBD2 (5 bases each). Trimming stripped 5 bases from V and 4 bases from J, with 18 bases between. The CDR3 runs 15 residues. Germline CDR1 SGHAT, CDR2 FQNNGV. The CDR3 is CASSPKDGASYEQYF. For the CDR3, the DNA is TGTGCCAGCAGCCCAAAAGACGGGGCCAGTTACGAGCAGTACTTC.

This chain links TRBV20-1 with TRBJ1-2; D remains ambiguous. Trimming shortened V by 3 bases and J by 5 bases, and 4 bases separated the two germline ends. CDR3 length: 10 amino acids. The germline CDR1 and CDR2 sequences are DFQATT and SNEGSKA (reference sequence). CDR3 nucleotides: TGCAGTGCTAGTCAGTATGGCTACACCTTC. Translating it yields CSASQYGYTF.

This chain connects TRBV3-1 to TRBJ1-2; no clear D. Germline V gene data show CDR1 as LGHDT and CDR2 as YNNKEL (reference sequence). CDR3 length: 14 amino acids. Deletions cut 0 bases from V and 2 bases from J, with 7 bases between. The CDR3 here is CASSQESQNYGYTF. The CDR3 DNA is TGTGCCAGCAGCCAAGAGAGCCAGAACTATGGCTACACCTTC.

In its sample, this clonotype ranks as medium-sized. This chain connects TRBV6-1 to TRBJ2-3, with 9 positions matching TRBD2. The CDR3 length is 14 residues. The germline V gene has CDR1 MNHNS and CDR2 SASEGT. J was trimmed by 1 base and V by 4 bases; bases with no gene match: 0. The CDR3 reads CASSGTSGTDTQYF. As DNA, the CDR3 is TGTGCCAGCAGTGGGACTAGCGGCACAGATACGCAGTATTTT.

The sample holds a few counts of this clonotype. CDR3 sequence (DNA): TGTGCCAGCAGTTACTCAACTAGCGGGAGTGATGAGCAGTTCTTC. Its translation: CASSYSTSGSDEQFF. V usage is TRBV6-2 or TRBV6-3 and J usage is TRBJ2-1; 11 bases line up with TRBD2. This CDR3 is 15 amino acids long. After removal of 0 bases from V and 8 bases from J, the junction contained 3 bases not matched to a gene. CDR1 is MNHEY and CDR2 is SVGEGT in the germline V gene.

This clonotype appeared a single time. The genes are TRBV3-1 and TRBJ2-2, with 9 positions matching TRBD2. There are 18 residues in the CDR3. Germline CDR1 reads LGHDT; CDR2 reads YNNKEL (reference sequence). With 1 base clipped from V and 3 bases from J, the junction kept 9 bases outside the gene matches. CDR3 sequence: CASSQGRETSGYTGELFF. The CDR3 bases are TGTGCCAGCAGCCAAGGTCGGGAGACTAGCGGTTACACCGGGGAGCTGTTTTTT.